Given below is one T cell receptor beta chain in context. This record comes from a study of blood T cell repertoires in COVID-19. This table comes from immunoSEQ multiplex PCR, and its TCRdb copy is limited to in-frame clones, with some not included. Found here are some 180,000 clones, around 80% of them singletons; the top ten hold about 6.3%. The V gene lost 4 bases and the J gene lost 4 bases, with 7 bases spanning the gap. Looked up from germline, CDR1 is KGHDR and CDR2 is SFDVKD. The CDR3 has 13 residues. The TCR was taken from a man between 60 and 70 years old with acute or convalescent COVID-19. The V gene is TRBV24-1, the J gene TRBJ2-1; no clear D. The material sequenced was peripheral blood. CDR3 protein: CATSDTEYNEQFF. The CDR3 nucleotides are TGTGCCACCAGTGACACTGAATACAATGAGCAGTTCTTC.